This is a list of T cell receptor beta chains from one sample in a study of T cell responses to AZD1222 COVID-19 vaccine. Assay: immunoSEQ multiplex PCR; the TCRdb copy retains only in-frame clones and omits some. This sample carries tens of thousands of clones, around 85% of them seen once, and the ten largest clones take more than 12%. The sequencing here drew on peripheral blood, taken on day 0 of AZD1222 vaccination. The receptors derive from an adult in good health. Both conserved end residues are part of each CDR3. The D gene is left open where the match is weak. The size entry is marked missing in some rows and otherwise reads once, few, many or a size class.

D gene | clone size | J gene | V gene | CDR3 protein | CDR3 DNA
TRBD2 | . | TRBJ2-5 | TRBV5-6 | CASSSTQRGGQETQYF | TGTGCCAGCAGCTCAACTCAGCGGGGGGGCCAGGAGACCCAGTACTTC
. | . | TRBJ1-3 | TRBV28 | CASSFGGTSGNTIYF | TGTGCCAGCAGTTTCGGGGGGACCTCTGGAAACACCATATATTTT
TRBD1 | . | TRBJ2-7 | TRBV10-1 | CASSESTGGGEEQYF | TGCGCCAGCAGTGAGTCGACAGGGGGGGGTGAAGAGCAGTACTTC
. | once | TRBJ2-5 | TRBV28 | CASSKVEGGLETQYF | TGTGCCAGCAGTAAAGTGGAGGGTGGATTGGAGACCCAGTACTTC
. | . | TRBJ1-5 | TRBV2 | CASRQGRNQPQHF | TGTGCCAGCCGGCAGGGGAGGAATCAGCCCCAGCATTTT
. | few | TRBJ2-1 | TRBV4-1 | CASSQVGAGEDNEQFF | TGCGCCAGCAGCCAAGTAGGTGCCGGAGAGGACAATGAGCAGTTCTTC
. | . | TRBJ2-7 | TRBV27 | CASSPRTLATGEQYF | TGTGCCAGCAGTCCTAGGACATTAGCCACGGGCGAGCAGTACTTC
. | . | TRBJ1-2 | TRBV6-5 | CASSYSSYGGYGYTF | TGTGCCAGCAGTTACTCGAGTTACGGAGGCTATGGCTACACCTTC
TRBD1 | . | TRBJ2-3 | TRBV6-5 | CASKTGQGGTDTQYF | TGTGCCAGCAAGACGGGACAGGGAGGCACAGATACGCAGTATTTT
. | once | TRBJ2-7 | TRBV10-3 | CAISELTVPGQYF | TGTGCCATCAGTGAGCTGACAGTTCCGGGACAGTACTTC
TRBD1 | . | TRBJ2-7 | TRBV29-1 | CSVGTGLYEQYF | TGCAGCGTTGGGACAGGGTTATACGAGCAGTACTTC
TRBD2 | . | TRBJ2-3 | TRBV24-1 | CATSEPTSGVTDTQYF | TGTGCCACCAGTGAGCCAACTAGCGGGGTCACAGATACGCAGTATTTT
. | . | TRBJ1-1 | TRBV5-4 | CASSFWGYEAFF | TGTGCCAGCAGTTTCTGGGGCTATGAAGCTTTCTTT
. | once | TRBJ2-3 | TRBV20-1 | CSASWLRMDTQYF | TGCAGTGCTAGTTGGCTGCGCATGGATACGCAGTATTTT
. | . | TRBJ2-3 | TRBV6-1 | CASSDGLAMSDTQYF | TGTGCCAGCAGTGATGGGCTAGCGATGTCAGATACGCAGTATTTT
TRBD2 | . | TRBJ2-5 | TRBV10-3 | CAISAGGAGEETQYF | TGTGCCATCAGTGCCGGAGGTGCGGGGGAGGAGACCCAGTACTTC
. | . | TRBJ2-7 | TRBV18 | CASSPQASSYEQYF | TGTGCCAGCTCACCACAGGCCAGCTCCTACGAGCAGTACTTC
. | . | TRBJ2-1 | TRBV10-3 | CAIAEDNEQFF | TGTGCCATCGCGGAAGACAATGAGCAGTTCTTC
. | . | TRBJ1-4 | TRBV2 | CAGGLGWGFNEKLFF | TGTGCCGGAGGCCTGGGTTGGGGGTTTAATGAAAAACTGTTTTTT
. | . | TRBJ2-7 | TRBV6-1 | CASSEGTDAYEQYF | TGTGCCAGCAGTGAAGGGACGGATGCCTACGAGCAGTACTTC
TRBD2 | once | TRBJ2-7 | TRBV11-2 | CAQGRAGEQYF | TGTGCGCAAGGGAGGGCGGGTGAGCAGTACTTC
TRBD1 | . | TRBJ2-7 | TRBV2 | CASRLQGAYEQYF | TGTGCCAGCAGGCTACAGGGGGCCTACGAGCAGTACTTC
TRBD2 | . | TRBJ2-5 | TRBV27 | CASRPPGLAGGGEYF | TGTGCCAGCAGGCCCCCGGGACTAGCGGGGGGGGGCGAGTACTTC
TRBD1 | . | TRBJ1-2 | TRBV11-2 | CASSPDRAGYGYTF | TGTGCCAGCAGCCCGGACAGGGCGGGCTATGGCTACACCTTC
. | . | TRBJ1-1 | TRBV5-4 | CASSRVGENTEAFF | TGTGCCAGCAGCCGGGTGGGGGAGAACACTGAAGCTTTCTTT
TRBD1 | once | TRBJ1-2 | TRBV4-2 | CASSHIRTGGRRIIGYTF | TGTGCCAGCAGCCACATACGGACAGGGGGGCGGAGGATTATCGGCTACACCTTC
. | . | TRBJ1-5 | TRBV28 | CASSLYRALNQPQHF | TGTGCCAGCAGTTTGTACAGGGCCCTCAATCAGCCCCAGCATTTT
. | . | TRBJ1-4 | TRBV5-5 | CASSLGLGLSAKEKLFF | TGTGCCAGCAGCTTGGGTCTTGGCCTGTCCGCGAAGGAAAAACTGTTTTTT
TRBD1 | . | TRBJ2-7 | TRBV6-5 | CASSYSTGGPFEQYF | TGTGCCAGCAGTTACTCGACAGGGGGCCCGTTCGAGCAGTACTTC
. | . | TRBJ2-7 | TRBV27 | CASSSTGLPYEQYF | TGTGCCAGCAGTTCCACGGGACTCCCTTACGAGCAGTACTTC